The clone carrying this TCR beta chain was seen just once. This record belongs to a study of T cell changes during pregnancy in multiple sclerosis. Looked up from germline, CDR1 is MDHEN and CDR2 is SYDVKM. With V trimmed by 7 bases and J by 5 bases, 11 bases remained unmatched. The CDR3 contains 14 residues. The method was immunoSEQ multiplex PCR; TCRdb's version includes in-frame clones alone and lacks a portion of them. The table lists some 64,000 clones, about nine tenths of them singletons, with roughly 2.1% in the top ten. The specimen was peripheral blood, collected in the second trimester of pregnancy. The chain employs TRBV28 and TRBJ2-7, with 7 bases matching TRBD2. The receptor's source is a female donor in good health, enrolled as a control in a pregnancy study. CDR3 loop: CASTLGEGWNEQYF. DNA of the CDR3: TGTGCCAGCACTCTGGGGGAGGGGTGGAACGAGCAGTACTTC. Combining the CDR3 with reference TRBV28 and TRBJ2-7 gives the whole variable domain DVKVTQSSRYLVKRTGEKVFLECVQDMDHENMFWYRQDPGLGLRLIYFSYDVKMKEKGDIPEGYSVSREKKERFSLILESASTNQTSMYLCASTLGEGWNEQYFGPGTRLTVT.